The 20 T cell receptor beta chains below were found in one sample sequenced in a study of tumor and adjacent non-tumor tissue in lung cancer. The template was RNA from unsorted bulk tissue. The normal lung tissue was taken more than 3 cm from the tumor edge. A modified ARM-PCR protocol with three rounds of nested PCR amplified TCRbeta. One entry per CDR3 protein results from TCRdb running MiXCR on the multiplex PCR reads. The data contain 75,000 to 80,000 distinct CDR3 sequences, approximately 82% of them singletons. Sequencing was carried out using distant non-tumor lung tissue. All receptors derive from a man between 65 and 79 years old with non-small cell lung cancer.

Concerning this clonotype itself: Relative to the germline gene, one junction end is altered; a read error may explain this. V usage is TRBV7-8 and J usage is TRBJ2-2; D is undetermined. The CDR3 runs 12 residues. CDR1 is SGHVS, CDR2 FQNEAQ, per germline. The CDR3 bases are TGTGCCAGCAGTTTAGGAACCAGGGAGCTGTTTTTT. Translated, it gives CASSLGTRELFF.

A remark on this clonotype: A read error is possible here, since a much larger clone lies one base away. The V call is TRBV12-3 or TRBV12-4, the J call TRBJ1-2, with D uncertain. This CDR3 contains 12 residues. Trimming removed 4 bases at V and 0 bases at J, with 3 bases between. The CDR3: CASSWANYGYTF. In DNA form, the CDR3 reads TGTGCCAGCAGTTGGGCTAACTATGGCTACACCTTC.

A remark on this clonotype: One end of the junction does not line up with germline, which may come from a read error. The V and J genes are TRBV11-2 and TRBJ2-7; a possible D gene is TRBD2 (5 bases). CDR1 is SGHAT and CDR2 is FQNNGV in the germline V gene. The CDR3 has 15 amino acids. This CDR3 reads CASTLDQRAPYEWYF. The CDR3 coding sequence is TGTGCCAGCACCTTAGATCAGAGGGCCCCCTACGAGTGGTACTTC.

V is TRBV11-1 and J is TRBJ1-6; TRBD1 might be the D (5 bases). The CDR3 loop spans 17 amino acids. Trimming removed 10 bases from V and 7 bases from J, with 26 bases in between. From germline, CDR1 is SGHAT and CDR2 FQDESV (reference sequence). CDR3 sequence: CAISSKLGTGSNSPLHF. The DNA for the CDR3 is TGTGCCATCAGTTCCAAACTCGGCACAGGCTCCAATTCACCCCTCCACTTT.

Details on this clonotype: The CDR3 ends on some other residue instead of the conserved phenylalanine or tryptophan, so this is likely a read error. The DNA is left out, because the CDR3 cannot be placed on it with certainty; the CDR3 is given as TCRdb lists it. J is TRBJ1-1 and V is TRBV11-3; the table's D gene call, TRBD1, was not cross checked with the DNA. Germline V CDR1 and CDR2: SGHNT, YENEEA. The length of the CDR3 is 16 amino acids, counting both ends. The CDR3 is CPSSFRDRTLNTEVFI.

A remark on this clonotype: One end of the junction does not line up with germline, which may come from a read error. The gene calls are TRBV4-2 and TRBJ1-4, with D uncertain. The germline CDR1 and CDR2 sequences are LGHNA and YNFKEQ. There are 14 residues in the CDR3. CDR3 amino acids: CANSQPETFEKLFF. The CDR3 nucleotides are TGTGCCAACAGCCAACCCGAGACCTTCGAAAAACTGTTTTTT.

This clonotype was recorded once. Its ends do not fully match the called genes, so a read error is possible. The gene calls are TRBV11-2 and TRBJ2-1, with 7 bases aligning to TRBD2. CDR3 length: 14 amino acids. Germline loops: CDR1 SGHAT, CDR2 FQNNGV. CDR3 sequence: CASSLAGGRNEEFF. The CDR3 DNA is TGTGCCAGCAGCTTAGCGGGGGGACGGAATGAGGAGTTCTTC.

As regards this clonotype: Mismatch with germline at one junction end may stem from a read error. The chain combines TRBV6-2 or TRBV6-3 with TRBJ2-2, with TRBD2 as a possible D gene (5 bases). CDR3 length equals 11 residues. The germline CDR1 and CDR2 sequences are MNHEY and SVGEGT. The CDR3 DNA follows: TGTGCCAGCAACGAGCCCGGGAAGCTGTTTTTT. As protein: CASNEPGKLFF.

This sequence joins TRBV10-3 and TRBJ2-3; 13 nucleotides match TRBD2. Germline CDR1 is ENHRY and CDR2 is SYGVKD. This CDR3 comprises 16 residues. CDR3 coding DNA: TGTACCTTCAGCCCGGGACTAGCGGGAACCACAGATACGCAGTATTTT. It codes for CTFSPGLAGTTDTQYF.

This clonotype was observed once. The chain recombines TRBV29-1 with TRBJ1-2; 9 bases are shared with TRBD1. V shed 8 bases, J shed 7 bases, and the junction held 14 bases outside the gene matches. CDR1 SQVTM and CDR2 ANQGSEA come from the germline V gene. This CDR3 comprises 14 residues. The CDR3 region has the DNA TGCAGCCTTAATTTGGGACAGGGTTCGTTTGGCTACACCTTC. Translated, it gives CSLNLGQGSFGYTF.

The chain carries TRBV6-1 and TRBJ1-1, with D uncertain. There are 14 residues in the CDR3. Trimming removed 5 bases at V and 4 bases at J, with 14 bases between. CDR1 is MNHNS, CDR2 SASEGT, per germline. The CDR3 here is CASSLEKVITEAFF. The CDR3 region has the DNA TGTGCCAGCAGTCTTGAGAAAGTGATCACTGAAGCTTTCTTT.

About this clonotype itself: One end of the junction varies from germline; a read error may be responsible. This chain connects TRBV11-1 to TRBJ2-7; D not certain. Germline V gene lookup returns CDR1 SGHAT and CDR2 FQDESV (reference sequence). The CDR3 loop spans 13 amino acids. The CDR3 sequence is CASSLFGGYEKYF. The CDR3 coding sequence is TGTGCCAGCAGCTTGTTTGGTGGTTACGAGAAGTACTTC.

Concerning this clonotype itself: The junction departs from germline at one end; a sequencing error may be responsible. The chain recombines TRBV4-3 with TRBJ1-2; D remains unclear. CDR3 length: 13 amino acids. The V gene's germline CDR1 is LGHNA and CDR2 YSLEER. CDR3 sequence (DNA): TGTGCCAGCAGCCAAGAGGCGACATATGGCTACACCTTC. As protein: CASSQEATYGYTF.

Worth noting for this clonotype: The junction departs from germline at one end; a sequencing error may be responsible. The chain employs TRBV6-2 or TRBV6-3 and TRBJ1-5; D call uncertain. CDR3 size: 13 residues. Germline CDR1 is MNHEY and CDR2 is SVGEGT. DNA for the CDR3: TGTGCCAGCTGTTACACCAGTAATCAGCCCCAACATTTT. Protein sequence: CASCYTSNQPQHF.

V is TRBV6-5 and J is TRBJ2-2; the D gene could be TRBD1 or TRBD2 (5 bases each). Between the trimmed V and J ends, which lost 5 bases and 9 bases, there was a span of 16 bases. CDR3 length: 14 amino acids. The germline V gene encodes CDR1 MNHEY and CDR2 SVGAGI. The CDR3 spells CASSPGVGTWELFF. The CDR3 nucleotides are TGTGCCAGCAGTCCAGGTGTGGGGACCTGGGAGCTGTTTTTT.

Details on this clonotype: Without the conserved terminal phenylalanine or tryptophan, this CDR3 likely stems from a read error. CDR3 in amino acids: CASTLRVGNEQFL. The DNA for the CDR3 is TGTGCCAGCACCCTTCGGGTTGGCAATGAGCAGTTCCTC. J is TRBJ2-1 and V is TRBV12-3 or TRBV12-4, with unresolved D. The CDR3 loop spans 13 amino acids. The V end was cut by 7 bases, the J end by 6 bases, with 13 bases between.

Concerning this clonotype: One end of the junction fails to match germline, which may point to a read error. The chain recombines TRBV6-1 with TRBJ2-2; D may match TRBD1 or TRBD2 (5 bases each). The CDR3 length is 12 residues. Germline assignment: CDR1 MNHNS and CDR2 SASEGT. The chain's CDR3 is CTSFGAPGELFF. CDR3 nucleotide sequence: TGTACCAGCTTCGGGGCGCCCGGGGAGTTGTTTTTT.

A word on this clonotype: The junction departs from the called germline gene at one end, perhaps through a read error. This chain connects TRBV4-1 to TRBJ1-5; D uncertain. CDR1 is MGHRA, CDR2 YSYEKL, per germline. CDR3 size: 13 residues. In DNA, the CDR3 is TGCGCCAGCAGCCAAGTGATGAATCAGCACCAGCATTTT. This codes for CASSQVMNQHQHF.

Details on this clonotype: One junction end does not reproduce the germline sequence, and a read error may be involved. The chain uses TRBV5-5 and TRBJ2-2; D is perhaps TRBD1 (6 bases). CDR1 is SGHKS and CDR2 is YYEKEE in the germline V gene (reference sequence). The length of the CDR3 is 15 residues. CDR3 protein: CASSLMDSRTGELSF. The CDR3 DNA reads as TGTGCCAGCAGCTTAATGGACAGTCGTACCGGGGAGTTGTCTTTT. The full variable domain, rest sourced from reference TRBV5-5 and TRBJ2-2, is DAGVTQSPTHLIKTRGQQVTLRCSPISGHKSVSWYQQVLGQGPQFIFQYYEKEERGRGNFPDRFSARQFPNYSSELNVNALLLGDSALYLCASSLMDSRTGELSFGEGSRLTVL.

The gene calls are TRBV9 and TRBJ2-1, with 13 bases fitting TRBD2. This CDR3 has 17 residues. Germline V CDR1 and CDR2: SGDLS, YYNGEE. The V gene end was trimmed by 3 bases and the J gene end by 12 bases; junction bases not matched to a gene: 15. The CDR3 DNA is TGTGCCAGCAGCGATGCCCCGACTAGCGGGGGGCCCAGATGGCAGTTCTTC. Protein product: CASSDAPTSGGPRWQFF.